This entry concerns a single T cell receptor (beta chain). Its binding antigen is unknown. The data were taken from a study of CXCR3-negative and CXCR3-positive naive CD8 T cells (dated by TCRdb to between 2018 and 2021). Concerning the study at large: In total, about 135 million TRB reads were obtained, which works out to roughly 1.5 +/- 0.3 million reads per library. The diversity and physicochemical repertoire analyses included around 10 donors pooled from two independent experiments. The TRBV-TRBJ cluster analysis covered naive subsets from about 5 donors and memory cells from 3 donors.

Instrument used: NextSeq 550. The Human TCR Profiling Kit (MiLaboratory) was used to make UMI-labeled 5' RACE TRB cDNA libraries. cDNA synthesis used the entire amount of extracted RNA, and PCR amplification then used the entire amount of cDNA produced. Libraries were prepared in parallel using an identical number of PCR cycles. From the authors' description of their analysis: About 49,000 +/- 11,000 unique UMI-labeled TRB cDNA molecules per library were extracted with MIGEC and MiXCR, with at least two reads per UMI required. An average of 40,000 +/- 10,000 functional in-frame TRB CDR3 nucleotide clonotypes without stop codons was found per library. After each sample was downsampled to 5000 UMI-labeled TRB molecules, VDJtools was used to calculate diversity metrics such as normalized Shannon-Wiener and Chao1. For the central five CDR3 residues, VDJtools calculated physicochemical properties weighted by clonotype size, namely interaction energy, strength, volume and Kidera factor 4. TCRdb reprocessed the sequencing reads and holds a single record per CDR3 protein sequence, with no DNA. TCRdb's processing, not the authors', yielded these V and J calls. The sample has approximately 100,000 distinct CDR3 sequences on record. The leading ten clones occupy less than 0.4% of the sample.

Points the paper makes about the study in general: Compared with CXCR3-negative naive cells, CXCR3-positive naive cells had TRB CDR3s with higher hydrophobicity (lower Kidera factor 4), lower energy, and higher strength and volume indices. Because surface CD5, which is linked to self-reactivity in mice, was comparable between the naive subsets, TCR interaction strength was also inferred from the physicochemical properties of TRB CDR3s. Within the same donor, TRBV-TRBJ usage looked similar between naive CXCR3-negative and CXCR3-positive cells, but memory cells had distinct patterns. Both naive subsets had comparably high repertoire diversity, while memory CD8+ T cells had much lower repertoire diversity. Because CXCR3 expression was partially decreased after cryopreservation, freshly isolated PBMCs were used for most assays.

Each CD8+ T cell subset was flow-sorted in triplicate, with about 320,000 cells per subset placed directly into RLT lysis buffer. Naive CD8+ T cells were defined stringently as CD45RO-CCR7+CD27+CD95- to exclude memory contaminants. Standard density gradient centrifugation was used to isolate peripheral blood mononuclear cells from buffy coats. Naive CXCR3-negative and CXCR3-positive CD8+ T cells were flow-sorted on a FACSAria III. Total RNA was extracted from sorted cells using an RNeasy Mini Kit. The germline V gene (reference sequence) specifies DFQATT as CDR1 and SNEGSKA as CDR2. The cysteine opens and the phenylalanine closes a CDR3 of 13 amino acids. No DNA sequence is on record.

This chain joins TRBV20-1 to TRBJ1-3; the D call from TCRdb, TRBD1, cannot be confirmed without DNA. The sequenced sample was naive CXCR3+ CD8+ T cells from blood. Explained via the paper, the cell subset or site label denotes: CD45RO-CCR7+CD27+CD95- naive CD8+ T cells expressing CXCR3 (TNR3+). The receptor was derived from a human donor in good health. Some clones in this sample may be carry-over from other donors' samples. The CDR3 reads as follows: CSAGTGTGNTIYF.